Sequencing of this T cell receptor (beta chain) was carried out in a study of T cells in localized non-small cell lung cancer. The V gene's germline CDR1 is SGHAT and CDR2 FQNNGV. V lost 0 bases, J lost 3 bases, and 5 bases stayed unmatched. The CDR3 covers 16 residues. Clones were sequenced by immunoSEQ multiplex PCR, and TCRdb holds only the in-frame ones, with some missing. This sample yields 55,000 to 75,000 clones, of which around 85% are seen a single time; around a fifth belongs to the top ten. The TCR comes from a male donor older than 55 with stage III squamous cell lung carcinoma. Specimen: peripheral blood, collected before any cancer treatment. The rearrangement links TRBV11-2 to TRBJ2-7; 10 bases fit TRBD2. CDR3 in DNA: TGTGCCAGCAGCTTAGATCGCCAGCGGGGGGGCTACGAGCAGTACTTC. As protein: CASSLDRQRGGYEQYF.